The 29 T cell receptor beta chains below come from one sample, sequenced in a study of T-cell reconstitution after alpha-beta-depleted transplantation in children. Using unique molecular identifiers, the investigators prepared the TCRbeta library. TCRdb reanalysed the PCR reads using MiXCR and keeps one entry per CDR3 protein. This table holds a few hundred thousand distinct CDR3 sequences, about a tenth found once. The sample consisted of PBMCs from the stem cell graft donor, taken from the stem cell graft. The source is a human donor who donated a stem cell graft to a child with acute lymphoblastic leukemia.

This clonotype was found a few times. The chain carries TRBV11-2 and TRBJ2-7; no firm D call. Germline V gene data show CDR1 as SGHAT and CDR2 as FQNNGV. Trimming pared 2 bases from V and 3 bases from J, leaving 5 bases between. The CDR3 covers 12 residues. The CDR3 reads CASSLQYYEQYF. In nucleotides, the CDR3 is TGTGCCAGCAGCTTACAGTACTACGAGCAGTACTTC. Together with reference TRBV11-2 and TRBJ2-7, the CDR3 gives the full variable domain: EAGVAQSPRYKIIEKRQSVAFWCNPISGHATLYWYQQILGQGPKLLIQFQNNGVVDDSQLPKDRFSAERLKGVDSTLKIQPAKLEDSAVYLCASSLQYYEQYFGPGTRLTVT.

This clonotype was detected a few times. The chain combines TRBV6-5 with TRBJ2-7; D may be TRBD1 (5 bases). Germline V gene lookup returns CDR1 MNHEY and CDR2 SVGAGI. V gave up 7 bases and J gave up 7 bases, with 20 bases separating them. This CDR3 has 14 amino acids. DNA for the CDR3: TGTGCCAGCAATCAATCCCCGACAGTGGGGGAGCAGTACTTC. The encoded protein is CASNQSPTVGEQYF.

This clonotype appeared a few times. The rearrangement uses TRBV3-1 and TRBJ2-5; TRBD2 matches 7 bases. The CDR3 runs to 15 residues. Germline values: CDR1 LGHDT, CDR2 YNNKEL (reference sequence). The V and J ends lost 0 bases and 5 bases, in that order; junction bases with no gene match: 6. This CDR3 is CASSQDRWGGETQYF. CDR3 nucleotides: TGTGCCAGCAGCCAAGATAGGTGGGGGGGGGAGACCCAGTACTTC.

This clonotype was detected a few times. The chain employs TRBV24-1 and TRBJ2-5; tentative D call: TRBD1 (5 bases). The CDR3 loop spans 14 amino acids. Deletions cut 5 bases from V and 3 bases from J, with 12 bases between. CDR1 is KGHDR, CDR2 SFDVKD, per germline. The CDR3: CATSGKGIEETQYF. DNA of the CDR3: TGTGCCACCAGTGGTAAGGGGATAGAAGAGACCCAGTACTTC.

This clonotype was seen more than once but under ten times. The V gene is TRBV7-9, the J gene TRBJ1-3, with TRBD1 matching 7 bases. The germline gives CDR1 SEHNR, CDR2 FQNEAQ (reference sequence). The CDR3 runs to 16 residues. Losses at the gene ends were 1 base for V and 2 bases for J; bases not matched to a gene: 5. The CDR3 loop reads CASSLGGTDTGNTIYF. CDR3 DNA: TGTGCCAGCAGCTTAGGCGGGACAGACACTGGAAACACCATATATTTT.

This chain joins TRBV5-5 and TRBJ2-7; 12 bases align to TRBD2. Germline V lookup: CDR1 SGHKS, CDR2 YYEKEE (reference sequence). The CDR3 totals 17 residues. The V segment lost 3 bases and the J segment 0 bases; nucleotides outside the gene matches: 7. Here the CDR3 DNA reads TGTGCCAGCAGCTCTCGGACTAGCGGGATAAACTCCTACGAGCAGTACTTC. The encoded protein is CASSSRTSGINSYEQYF.

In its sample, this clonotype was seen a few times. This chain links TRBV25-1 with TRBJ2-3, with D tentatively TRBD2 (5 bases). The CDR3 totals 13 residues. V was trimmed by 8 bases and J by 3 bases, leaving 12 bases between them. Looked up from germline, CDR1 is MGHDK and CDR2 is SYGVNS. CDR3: CASGGLRTDTQYF. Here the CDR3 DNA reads TGTGCCAGCGGCGGACTTCGGACAGATACGCAGTATTTT.

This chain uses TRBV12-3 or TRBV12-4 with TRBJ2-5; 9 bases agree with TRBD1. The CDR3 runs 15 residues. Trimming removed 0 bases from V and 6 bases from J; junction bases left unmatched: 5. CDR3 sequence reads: CASSLAGQGIKTQYF. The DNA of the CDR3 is TGTGCCAGCAGTTTAGCGGGACAGGGCATAAAGACCCAGTACTTC.

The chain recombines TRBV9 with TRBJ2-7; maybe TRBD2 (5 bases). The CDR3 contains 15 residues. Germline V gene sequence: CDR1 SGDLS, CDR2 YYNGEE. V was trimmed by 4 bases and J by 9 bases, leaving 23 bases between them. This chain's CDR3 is CASSLMSGGWGWQYF. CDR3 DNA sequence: TGTGCCAGCAGCCTCATGAGCGGAGGCTGGGGATGGCAGTACTTC.

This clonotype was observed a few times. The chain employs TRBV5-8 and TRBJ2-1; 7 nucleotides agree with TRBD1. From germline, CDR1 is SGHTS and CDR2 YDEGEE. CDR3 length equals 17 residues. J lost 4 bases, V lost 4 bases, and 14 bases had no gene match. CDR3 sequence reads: CASSENLQGTGYNEQFF. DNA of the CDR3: TGTGCCAGCAGCGAGAACCTACAGGGGACGGGATACAATGAGCAGTTCTTC.

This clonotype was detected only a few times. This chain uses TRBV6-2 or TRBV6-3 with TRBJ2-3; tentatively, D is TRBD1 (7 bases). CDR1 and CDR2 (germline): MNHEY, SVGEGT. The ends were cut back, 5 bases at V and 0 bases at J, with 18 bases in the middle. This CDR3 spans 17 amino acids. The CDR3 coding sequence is TGTGCCAGCAGTAGGGGGCTAGCGCCCGATAGCACAGATACGCAGTATTTT. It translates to CASSRGLAPDSTDTQYF.

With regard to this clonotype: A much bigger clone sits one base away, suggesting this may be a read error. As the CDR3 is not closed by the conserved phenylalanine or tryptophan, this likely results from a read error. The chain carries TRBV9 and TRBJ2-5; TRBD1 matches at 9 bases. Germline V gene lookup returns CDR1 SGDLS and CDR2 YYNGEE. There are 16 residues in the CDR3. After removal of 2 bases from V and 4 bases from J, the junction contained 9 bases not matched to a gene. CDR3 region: CASSVPTGQGGETQYS. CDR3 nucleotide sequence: TGTGCCAGCAGCGTCCCCACGGGACAGGGTGGAGAGACCCAGTACTCC.

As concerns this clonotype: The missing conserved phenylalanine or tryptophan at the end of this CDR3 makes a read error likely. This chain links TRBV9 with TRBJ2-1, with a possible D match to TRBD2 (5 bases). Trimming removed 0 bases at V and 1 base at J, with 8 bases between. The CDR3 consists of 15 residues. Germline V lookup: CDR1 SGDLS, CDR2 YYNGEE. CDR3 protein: CASSVARGSYNEQFL. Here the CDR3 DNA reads TGTGCCAGCAGCGTAGCGCGAGGGTCCTACAATGAGCAGTTCTTG.

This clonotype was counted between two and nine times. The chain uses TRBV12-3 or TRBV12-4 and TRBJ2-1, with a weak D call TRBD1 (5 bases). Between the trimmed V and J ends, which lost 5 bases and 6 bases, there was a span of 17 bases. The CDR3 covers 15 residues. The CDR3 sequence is CASSPAPDRGNEQFF. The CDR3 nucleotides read TGTGCCAGCAGTCCAGCCCCCGATAGGGGCAATGAGCAGTTCTTC.

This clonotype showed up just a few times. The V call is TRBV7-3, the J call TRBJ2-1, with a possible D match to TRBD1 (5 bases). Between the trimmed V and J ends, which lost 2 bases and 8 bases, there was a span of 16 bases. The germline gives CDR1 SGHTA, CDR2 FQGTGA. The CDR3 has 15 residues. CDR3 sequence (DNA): TGTGCCAGCAGCTTAGGTCAGGGTTTGTTCTATGAGCAGTTCTTC. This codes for CASSLGQGLFYEQFF.

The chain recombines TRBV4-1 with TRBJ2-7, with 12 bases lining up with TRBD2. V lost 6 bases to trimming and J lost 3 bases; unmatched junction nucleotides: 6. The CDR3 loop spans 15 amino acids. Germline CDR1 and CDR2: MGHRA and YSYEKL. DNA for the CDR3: TGCGCCAGCAGGGCTAGCGGGGGGGGATTCTACGAGCAGTACTTC. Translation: CASRASGGGFYEQYF.

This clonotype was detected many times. CDR3 sequence (DNA): TGCGCCAGCAGCGACGGACTTGTTGAAGCTTTCTTT. Translated, it gives CASSDGLVEAFF. The gene calls are TRBV5-1 and TRBJ1-1; D is unresolved. V was pared by 4 bases and J by 7 bases, with 11 bases between. The CDR3 covers 12 residues. From germline, CDR1 is SGHRS and CDR2 YFSETQ.

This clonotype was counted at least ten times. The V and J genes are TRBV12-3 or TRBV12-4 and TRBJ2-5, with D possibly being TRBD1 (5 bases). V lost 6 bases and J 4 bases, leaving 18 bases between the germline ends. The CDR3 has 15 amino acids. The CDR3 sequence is CASSQGMFMAETQYF. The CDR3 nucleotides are TGTGCCAGCAGCCAGGGAATGTTTATGGCAGAGACCCAGTACTTC.

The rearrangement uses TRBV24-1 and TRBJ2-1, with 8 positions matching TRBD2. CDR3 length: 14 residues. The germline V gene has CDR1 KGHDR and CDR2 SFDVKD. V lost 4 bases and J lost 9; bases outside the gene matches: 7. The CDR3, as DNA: TGTGCCACCAGTGACATTAGCGGGATAGGTGAGCAGTTCTTC. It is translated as CATSDISGIGEQFF.

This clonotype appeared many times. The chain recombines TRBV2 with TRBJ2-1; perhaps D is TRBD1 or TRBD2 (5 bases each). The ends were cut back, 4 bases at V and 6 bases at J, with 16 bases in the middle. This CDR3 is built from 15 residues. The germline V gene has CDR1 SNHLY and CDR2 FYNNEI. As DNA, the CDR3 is TGTGCCAGCAGTGCGGGTCCACCTGGGGGCAATGAGCAGTTCTTC. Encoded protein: CASSAGPPGGNEQFF.

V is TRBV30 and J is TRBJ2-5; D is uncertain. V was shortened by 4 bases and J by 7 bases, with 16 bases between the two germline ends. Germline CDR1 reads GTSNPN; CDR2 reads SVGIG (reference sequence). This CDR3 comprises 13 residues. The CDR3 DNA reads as TGTGCCTGGATGAGGCAGCCCTGGATGACCCAGTACTTC. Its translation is CAWMRQPWMTQYF.

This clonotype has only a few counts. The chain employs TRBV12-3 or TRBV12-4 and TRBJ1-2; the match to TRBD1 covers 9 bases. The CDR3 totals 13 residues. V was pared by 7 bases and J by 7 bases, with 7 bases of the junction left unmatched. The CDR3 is CASTVQGAGGYTF. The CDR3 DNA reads TGTGCCAGCACCGTACAGGGGGCAGGTGGCTACACCTTC.

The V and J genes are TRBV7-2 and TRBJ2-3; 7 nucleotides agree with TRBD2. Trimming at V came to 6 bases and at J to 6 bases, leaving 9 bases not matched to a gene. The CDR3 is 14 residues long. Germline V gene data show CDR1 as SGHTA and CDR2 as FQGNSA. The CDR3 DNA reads TGTGCCAGCAGAAAGGGAGGGTCAGCGGATACGCAGTATTTT. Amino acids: CASRKGGSADTQYF. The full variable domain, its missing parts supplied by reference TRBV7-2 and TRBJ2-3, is GAGVSQSPSNKVTEKGKDVELRCDPISGHTALYWYRQSLGQGLEFLIYFQGNSAPDKSGLPSDRFSAERTGGSVSTLTIQRTQQEDSAVYLCASRKGGSADTQYFGPGTRLTVL.

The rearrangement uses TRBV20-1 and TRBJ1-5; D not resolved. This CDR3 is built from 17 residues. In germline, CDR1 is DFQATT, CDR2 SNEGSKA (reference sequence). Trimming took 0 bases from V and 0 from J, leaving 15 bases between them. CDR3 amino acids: CSARDPDTIYSNQPQHF. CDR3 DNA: TGCAGTGCTAGAGATCCCGACACGATTTATAGCAATCAGCCCCAGCATTTT.

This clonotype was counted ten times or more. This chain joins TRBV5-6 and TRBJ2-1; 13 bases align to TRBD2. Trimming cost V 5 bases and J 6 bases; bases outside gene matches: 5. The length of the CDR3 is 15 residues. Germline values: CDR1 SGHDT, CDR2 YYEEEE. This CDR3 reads CASRPGTSGINEQFF. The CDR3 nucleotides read TGTGCCAGCAGACCCGGGACTAGCGGGATCAATGAGCAGTTCTTC.

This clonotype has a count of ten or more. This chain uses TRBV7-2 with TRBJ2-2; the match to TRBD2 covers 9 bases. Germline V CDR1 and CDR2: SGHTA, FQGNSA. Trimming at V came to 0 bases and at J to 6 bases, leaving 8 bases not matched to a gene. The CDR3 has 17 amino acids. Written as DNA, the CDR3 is TGTGCCAGCAGCTTAGCACTAGCGGGCATGCGGTCCGGGGAGCTGTTTTTT. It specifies CASSLALAGMRSGELFF.

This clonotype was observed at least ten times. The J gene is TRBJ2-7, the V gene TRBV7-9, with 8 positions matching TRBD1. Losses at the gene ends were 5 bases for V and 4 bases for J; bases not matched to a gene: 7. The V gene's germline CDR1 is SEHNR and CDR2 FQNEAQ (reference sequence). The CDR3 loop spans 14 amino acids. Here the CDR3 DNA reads TGTGCCAGCAGCGCCGGGACAGGAGGTTACGAGCAGTACTTC. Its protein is CASSAGTGGYEQYF. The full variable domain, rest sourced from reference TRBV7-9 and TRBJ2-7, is DTGVSQNPRHKITKRGQNVTFRCDPISEHNRLYWYRQTLGQGPEFLTYFQNEAQLEKSRLLSDRFSAERPKGSFSTLEIQRTEQGDSAMYLCASSAGTGGYEQYFGPGTRLTVT.

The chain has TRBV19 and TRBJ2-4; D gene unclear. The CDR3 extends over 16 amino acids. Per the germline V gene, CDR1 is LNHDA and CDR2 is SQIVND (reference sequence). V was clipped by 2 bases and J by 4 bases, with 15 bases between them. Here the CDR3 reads CASSIKSGQPKNIQYF. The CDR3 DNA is TGTGCCAGTAGTATAAAGAGTGGGCAGCCAAAAAACATTCAGTACTTC.

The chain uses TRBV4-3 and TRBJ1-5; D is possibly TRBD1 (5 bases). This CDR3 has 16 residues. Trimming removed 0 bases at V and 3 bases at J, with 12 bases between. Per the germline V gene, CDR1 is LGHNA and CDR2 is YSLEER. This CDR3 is CASSQDRRGDNQPQHF. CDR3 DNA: TGCGCCAGCAGCCAAGATAGACGGGGGGACAATCAGCCCCAGCATTTT.